This TCR beta chain was documented in a study of Graves' ophthalmopathy and Graves' hyperthyroidism. About the research overall: Hyperthyroidism counted as stable given no ophthalmopathy within 18 months of follow-up. The study's findings and limits: Among expanded thyroid clonotypes above 0.001 frequency, most also occurred in blood.

This clonotype was seen at least ten times. Antigen unknown. Exclusion applied to patients with other autoimmune diseases, uncontrolled infections, pregnancy or lactation. Patients were diagnosed from clinical symptoms, serum thyroxine, TRAb, thyroid ultrasound and orbital computed tomography. RNA transcripts were the source from which TCR beta CDR3 regions were amplified. RT-PCR in the first round used HTBI primers; a second-round multiplex PCR followed. TCRdb redid the calling of the multiplex PCR reads with MiXCR, one entry per CDR3 protein. The repertoire holds some 1.1 million distinct CDR3 sequences, with less than 45% as singletons. V was shortened by 1 base and J by 4 bases, with 20 bases between the two germline ends. CDR1 and CDR2 from the germline V gene are MGHDK and SYGVNS. This CDR3 spans 18 amino acids.

Sequencing used peripheral blood or thyroid tissue (not recorded which). The sequence derives from an adult man with Graves' hyperthyroidism. The rearrangement uses TRBV25-1 and TRBJ1-5; D is ambiguous. The CDR3 reads CASSEFHQQAGTNQPQHF. The CDR3 bases are TGTGCCAGCAGTGAATTCCACCAGCAGGCGGGAACTAATCAGCCCCAGCATTTT.